This TCR beta chain was sequenced during a study of blood T cell repertoires in COVID-19. The germline V and J ends were trimmed by 4 bases and 1 base, with 25 bases remaining between them. This CDR3 contains 19 residues. The germline V gene encodes CDR1 SGHVS and CDR2 FQNEAQ. Repertoires were generated with immunoSEQ multiplex PCR, while TCRdb's copy carries only in-frame clones and drops some. The sample has approximately 100,000 clones; 84% are singletons. This clone showed up just once. The genes are TRBV7-8 and TRBJ1-1; a weak D match, TRBD1 (5 bases). What was sequenced was peripheral blood. The TCR comes from a man in his sixties with acute or convalescent COVID-19. CDR3 bases: TGTGCCAGCAGCTCCGGAGGGGCCAGGAGACAGCTCTCGAACACTGAAGCTTTCTTT. Its protein is CASSSGGARRQLSNTEAFF.